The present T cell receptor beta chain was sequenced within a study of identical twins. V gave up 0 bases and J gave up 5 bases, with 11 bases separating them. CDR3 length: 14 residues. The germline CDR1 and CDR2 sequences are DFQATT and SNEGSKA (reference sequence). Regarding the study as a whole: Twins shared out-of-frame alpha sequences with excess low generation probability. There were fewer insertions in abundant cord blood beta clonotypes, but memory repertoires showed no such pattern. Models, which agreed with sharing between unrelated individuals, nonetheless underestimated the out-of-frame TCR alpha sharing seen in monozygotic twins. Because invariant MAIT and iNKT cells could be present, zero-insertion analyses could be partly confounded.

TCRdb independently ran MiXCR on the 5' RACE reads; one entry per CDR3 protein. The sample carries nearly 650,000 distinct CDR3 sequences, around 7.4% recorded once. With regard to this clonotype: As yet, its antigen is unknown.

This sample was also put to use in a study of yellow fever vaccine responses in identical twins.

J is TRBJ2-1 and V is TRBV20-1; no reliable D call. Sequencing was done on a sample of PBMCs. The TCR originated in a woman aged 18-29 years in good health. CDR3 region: CSARELVGHNEQFF. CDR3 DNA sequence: TGCAGTGCTAGAGAGCTAGTGGGCCACAATGAGCAGTTCTTC.